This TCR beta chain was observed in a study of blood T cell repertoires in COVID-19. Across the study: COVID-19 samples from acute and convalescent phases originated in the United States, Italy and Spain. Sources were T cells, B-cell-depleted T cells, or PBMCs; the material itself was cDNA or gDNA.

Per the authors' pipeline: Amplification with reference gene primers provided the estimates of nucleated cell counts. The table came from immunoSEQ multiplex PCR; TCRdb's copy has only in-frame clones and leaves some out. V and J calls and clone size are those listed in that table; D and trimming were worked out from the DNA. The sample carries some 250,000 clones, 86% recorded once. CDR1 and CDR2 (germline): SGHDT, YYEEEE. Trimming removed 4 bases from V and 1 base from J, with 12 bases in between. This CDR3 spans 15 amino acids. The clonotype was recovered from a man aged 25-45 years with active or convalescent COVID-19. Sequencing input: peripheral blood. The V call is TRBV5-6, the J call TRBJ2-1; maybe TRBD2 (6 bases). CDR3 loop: CASSRTAGSYNEQFF. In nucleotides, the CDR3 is TGTGCCAGCAGCCGAACTGCGGGGTCCTACAATGAGCAGTTCTTC.